The clone carrying this TCR beta chain has just a few counts. Sequencing used cDNA as its template, made by extracting RNA and reverse transcribing it. Sequencing used immunoSEQ multiplex PCR; TCRdb keeps in-frame clones, though not all of them. The sample shows more than 75,000 clones, roughly 41% of them seen only once. The sample originates from a study of CD8+ T cells in alopecia areata. Study-wide background: Oral tofacitinib, 5 to 10 mg twice daily, was given in an open-label trial.

V shed 8 bases, J shed 8 bases, and the junction held 8 bases outside the gene matches. CDR1 is SGHRS, CDR2 YFSETQ, per germline. The CDR3 spans 14 residues. Sequencing used CD4+ T cells sorted from blood. This clonotype originated in a human donor with alopecia areata. This chain links TRBV5-1 with TRBJ2-1; 12 bases align to TRBD2. CDR3 DNA sequence: TGCGCCAGTAGTCCGGGACTAGCGGGCGATGAGCAGTTCTTC. Residues: CASSPGLAGDEQFF. Together with reference TRBV5-1 and TRBJ2-1, the CDR3 gives the full variable domain: KAGVTQTPRYLIKTRGQQVTLSCSPISGHRSVSWYQQTPGQGLQFLFEYFSETQRNKGNFPGRFSGRQFSNSRSEMNVSTLELGDSALYLCASSPGLAGDEQFFGPGTRLTVL.